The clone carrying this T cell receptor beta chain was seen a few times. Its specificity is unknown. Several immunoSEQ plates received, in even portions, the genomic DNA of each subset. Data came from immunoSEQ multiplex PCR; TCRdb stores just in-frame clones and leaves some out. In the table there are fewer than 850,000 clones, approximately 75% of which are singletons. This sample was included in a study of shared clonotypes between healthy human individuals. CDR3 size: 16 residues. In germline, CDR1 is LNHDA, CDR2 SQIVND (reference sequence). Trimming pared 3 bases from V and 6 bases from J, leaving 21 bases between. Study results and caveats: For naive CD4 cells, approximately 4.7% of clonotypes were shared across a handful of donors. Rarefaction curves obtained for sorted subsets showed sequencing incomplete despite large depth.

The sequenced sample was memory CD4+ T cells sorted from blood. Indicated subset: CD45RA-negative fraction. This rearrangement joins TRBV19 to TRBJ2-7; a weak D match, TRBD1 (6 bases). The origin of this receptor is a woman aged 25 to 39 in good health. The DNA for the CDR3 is TGTGCCAGTAGTATTGCGCTCGGGCAGGGGAGCGCCGAGCAGTACTTC. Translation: CASSIALGQGSAEQYF. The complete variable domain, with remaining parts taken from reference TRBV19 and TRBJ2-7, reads DGGITQSPKYLFRKEGQNVTLSCEQNLNHDAMYWYRQDPGQGLRLIYYSQIVNDFQKGDIAEGYSVSREKKESFPLTVTSAQKNPTAFYLCASSIALGQGSAEQYFGPGTRLTVT.